The rows below give T cell receptor beta chains drawn from one sample of a study of T cell responses to AZD1222 COVID-19 vaccine. Profiled with immunoSEQ multiplex PCR; TCRdb holds only in-frame clones, not every one. The data contain about 130,000 clones, about nine tenths of them singletons. The sequencing used peripheral blood, collected 28 days after the second AZD1222 dose. The receptors shown here come from an adult who received the AZD1222 COVID-19 vaccine. Both conserved end residues are trimmed from each CDR3. Each record gives: clone size, J gene, CDR3 length, V gene, CDR3 protein. Some rows mark clone size as missing; the rest say once, few, many or name a class of expanded clone.

abundance: -; j_gene: TRBJ2-7; len: 14; v_gene: TRBV5-1; CDR3aa: ASSPQGGIASYEQY
abundance: -; j_gene: TRBJ2-1; len: 14; v_gene: TRBV27; CDR3aa: ASSLGGQGGWNEQF
abundance: -; j_gene: TRBJ2-4; len: 12; v_gene: TRBV7-8; CDR3aa: ASSLLLAKNIQY
abundance: -; j_gene: TRBJ2-5; len: 11; v_gene: TRBV12-5; CDR3aa: ASGTGDRETQY
abundance: -; j_gene: TRBJ1-1; len: 13; v_gene: TRBV2; CDR3aa: ASGRTGALVSEAF
abundance: -; j_gene: TRBJ2-1; len: 13; v_gene: TRBV11-2; CDR3aa: ASSPGGGSYNEQF
abundance: few; j_gene: TRBJ2-7; len: 12; v_gene: TRBV5-1; CDR3aa: ASRDELSSYEQY
abundance: once; j_gene: TRBJ2-5; len: 12; v_gene: TRBV3-1/TRBV3-2; CDR3aa: ASSQEGREETQY
abundance: -; j_gene: TRBJ1-3; len: 14; v_gene: TRBV5-1; CDR3aa: ASSLAGQLSGNTIY
abundance: -; j_gene: TRBJ2-7; len: 13; v_gene: TRBV4-1; CDR3aa: ASSQAPTYSYEQY
abundance: -; j_gene: TRBJ1-1; len: 12; v_gene: TRBV25-1; CDR3aa: ASSETGSNTEAF
abundance: -; j_gene: TRBJ1-2; len: 12; v_gene: TRBV28; CDR3aa: ASSSPGTPYGYT
abundance: -; j_gene: TRBJ1-2; len: 11; v_gene: TRBV7-9; CDR3aa: ASSLGHGDGYT